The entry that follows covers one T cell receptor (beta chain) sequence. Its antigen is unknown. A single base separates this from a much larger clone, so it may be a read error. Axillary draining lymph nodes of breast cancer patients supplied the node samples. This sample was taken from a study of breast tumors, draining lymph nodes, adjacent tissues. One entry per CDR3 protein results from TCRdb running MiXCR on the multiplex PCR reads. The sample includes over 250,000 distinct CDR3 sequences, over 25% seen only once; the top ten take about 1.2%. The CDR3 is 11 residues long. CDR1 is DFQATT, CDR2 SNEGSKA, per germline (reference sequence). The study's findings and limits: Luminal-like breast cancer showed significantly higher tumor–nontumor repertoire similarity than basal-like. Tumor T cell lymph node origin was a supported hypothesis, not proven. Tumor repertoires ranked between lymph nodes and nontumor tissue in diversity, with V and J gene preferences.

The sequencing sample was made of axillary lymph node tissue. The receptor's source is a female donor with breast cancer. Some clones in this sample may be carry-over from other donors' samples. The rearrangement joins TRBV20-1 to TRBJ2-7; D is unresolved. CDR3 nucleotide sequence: TGCAGTGCTAGAGATCACTACGAGCAGTCCTTC. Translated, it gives CSARDHYEQSF.